The sequence of this T cell receptor (beta chain) was determined in a study of shared clonotypes between healthy human individuals. Study-wide points: In general, naive subsets displayed greater estimated richness than memory subsets did. Clonotype sharing across a few donors was observed for around 5.1% of naive CD4 clonotypes.

In regard to this clone: The antigen is not known.

In replicate PCRs of sorted subsets, approximately 190 ng DNA, approximately 30,000 T cell genomes, was used. Generated by immunoSEQ multiplex PCR, the TCRdb table keeps only in-frame clones and is missing some. This table holds 2 million to 3 million clones, just over 90% found once. This CDR3 region has 15 residues. V dropped 0 bases and J dropped 4 bases, with 10 bases sitting between them. Looked up from germline, CDR1 is MNHEY and CDR2 is SVGAGI. The source of this sequence is a man aged 18-30 years in good health. This chain uses TRBV6-5 with TRBJ1-3; D gene uncertain. Material for sequencing was naive CD4+ T cells sorted from blood. Described subset: CD45RA+ positively selected. CDR3 nucleotides: TGTGCCAGCAGTTACTCGACCGGGAACGGAAACACCATATATTTT. The encoded protein is CASSYSTGNGNTIYF.